This T cell receptor (beta chain) was observed in a study of T cells in Graves' hyperthyroidism and ophthalmopathy (dated by TCRdb to the late 2010s). Background for the entire study: Peripheral blood samples were taken at the time of initial diagnosis, prior to any treatment. A discovery cohort of roughly 100 patients, approximately 44 with Graves' ophthalmopathy and 55 to 60 with stable Graves' hyperthyroidism, was used to find distinguishing TCR V-J signatures. Prospective prediction of ophthalmopathy was tested in an independent validation cohort consisting of fewer than 20 hyperthyroidism patients and more than 15 patients who later progressed to ophthalmopathy. The roughly 100 discovery patients were randomly divided into training and test sets at a 7:3 ratio. In addition, the study compared T-cell repertoires in thyroid tissue and in blood from about 6 Graves' hyperthyroidism patients. After blood sampling, hyperthyroidism patients were treated with methimazole at a starting dose of 30 mg daily, and ophthalmopathy patients were treated with high-dose intravenous methylprednisolone. According to the paper, TCR Vbeta CDR3 sequencing was carried out on some 130 peripheral blood samples, which came from fewer than 50 ophthalmopathy, under 85 hyperthyroidism and 17 progressor patients. What the research found in general, with its limitations: Most expanded thyroid clonotypes (frequency above 0.001) were also detected in blood, suggesting blood repertoires may reflect thyroid immune responses. A model built on a 13 V-J signature distinguished ophthalmopathy from stable hyperthyroidism, reaching roughly 88% sensitivity and under 84% specificity in cross-validation and 80%/75% in testing. During validation, the model predicted progression to ophthalmopathy a median of approximately 6 months ahead of onset, with just under 71% sensitivity and less than 85% specificity. No statistical method was used to set the sample size in advance, and investigators knew the group allocation.

V was cut back by 0 bases and J by 4 bases, leaving a gap of 11 bases between them. CDR1 SGDLS and CDR2 YYNGEE were looked up in the germline V gene. The CDR3, cysteine through phenylalanine, is 15 amino acids long. The CDR3 DNA has 45 bases and is translated from base 1. The TCR beta CDR3 regions were amplified from the RNA transcripts. The first round of RT-PCR for the TCR CDR3 was performed with the HTBI primer set and the Qiagen OneStep RT-PCR kit. A second multiplex PCR round built the libraries, followed by size selection and purification. The libraries were sequenced on an Illumina HiSeq2000 using paired-end 100 bp reads. The original methods were these. SOAPnuke was used to process the raw data, removing reads that contained adapters or uncalled bases, had a mean Phred below 15, or lacked an exact match to the constant primer or identifier. High-quality paired reads were merged using COPE v1.2.5, and each unique nucleotide sequence was defined as a clonotype. MiTCR v1.1 was used to align the clonotypes against IMGT TRBV, TRBD and TRBJ reference segments. Analysis was restricted to V-J combinations with a frequency above 0.0001, which covered 98% to 99.2% of repertoires. A TCS score was defined as the ratio between F50 (clonal expansion) and ExV (chaos), using BLOSUM62-based TCRdist between CDR3 peptides within each V-J. Welch's t-statistics and random forest reduced around 550 V-J features to about 13, which were used in a naive Bayes classifier (R e1071). TCRdb trimmed the raw reads at Q25, called clones with MiXCR and kept productive beta chains. Rows with one shared CDR3 protein collapse into an entry with the most common genes and DNA. The V and J calls were not made by the authors but by TCRdb's processing. A total of about half a million distinct CDR3 sequences appear in this sample, just under 20% of them only once. The ten most abundant clones make up about 50% of the sample.

Regarding this clonotype: There is no known antigen for this receptor. Base qualities are not provided; no much larger clone lies one nucleotide away.

Ophthalmopathy patients had moderately to severely active disease, with a Clinical Activity Score of 3 or more, a NOSPECS grade of 4 or more, and a disease duration of less than 3 months. Exclusion was applied to patients with uncontrolled infections, other autoimmune diseases, pregnancy or lactation. Diagnoses were based on clinical symptoms, serum thyroxine and TRAb, thyroid ultrasound and orbital computed tomography. PBMCs were separated from roughly 9.6 ml of fresh peripheral blood using Ficoll-Paque density gradient centrifugation. Total RNA was extracted with Trizol reagent, and quality was checked on an Agilent 2100 Bioanalyzer.

The material sequenced was blood. The rearranged segments are TRBV9 and TRBJ1-5, with a weak D call of TRBD1 (6 bases match). The receptor comes from a man aged 35 to 55 with Graves' ophthalmopathy. The CDR3 here reads CASSVEGGRNQPQHF. The DNA is TGTGCCAGCAGCGTAGAGGGGGGACGGAATCAGCCCCAGCATTTT.